This is a list of T cell receptor beta chains from one sample in a study of T cell changes during pregnancy in multiple sclerosis. Sequencing was performed with immunoSEQ multiplex PCR; in TCRdb, only in-frame clones are kept and a portion is missing. The sample lists around 25,000 clones; 86% were seen once. The sequences come from CD8+ T cells from peripheral blood mononuclear cells, collected in the first trimester of pregnancy. The origin of the receptors is a female donor in good health, enrolled as a control in a pregnancy study. CDR3s include the opening cysteine and the closing phenylalanine or tryptophan. D genes are given only for firm matches. Clone size is given for some rows only: seen once, a few or many times, or a class if the clone is expanded.

j_call cdr3_length clone_size d_call v_call cdr3_nt cdr3_aa
TRBJ2-7 13 NA NA TRBV4-2 TGTGCCAGCAGCCCCCGGAACAGGGACGAGCAGTACTTC CASSPRNRDEQYF
TRBJ1-2 12 few NA TRBV27 TGTGCCAGCAGCGACAGTTTCGATGGCTACACCTTC CASSDSFDGYTF
TRBJ1-5 19 NA TRBD1 TRBV7-9 TGTGCCAGCAGCGGACCCCACGCAGGGGACAGGGATCGGGGAAGGCCCCAGCATTTT CASSGPHAGDRDRGRPQHF
TRBJ2-2 14 NA TRBD2 TRBV7-2 TGTGCCAGCAGCTTAGAAGAAATTACGGGGGGGCTGTTTTTT CASSLEEITGGLFF
TRBJ1-6 16 once NA TRBV4-1 TGCGCCAGCAGCCAAGATTCGAGCCAGGGAATTTCACCCCTCCACTTT CASSQDSSQGISPLHF
TRBJ1-5 19 few NA TRBV23-1 TGCGCCAGCAGTCAATCGGCACCGGGACACCGTTATAGCAATCAGCCCCAGCATTTT CASSQSAPGHRYSNQPQHF
TRBJ2-3 15 NA TRBD1 TRBV6-4 TGTGCCAGCAGTGACTCGGGACAGGGTTCAGATACGCAGTATTTT CASSDSGQGSDTQYF
TRBJ2-7 13 NA TRBD1 TRBV6-1 TGTGCCAGCAGGCCCGACAGGGGAAACGAGCAGTACTTC CASRPDRGNEQYF
TRBJ1-5 15 few TRBD1 TRBV7-9 TGTGCCAGCAGCCAGGGGGTTGCGGGCAATCAGCCCCAGCATTTT CASSQGVAGNQPQHF
TRBJ1-5 15 medium-sized TRBD1 TRBV2 TGTGCCAGCAGTGAAGAAGGGGGCCTCAATCAGCCCCAGCATTTT CASSEEGGLNQPQHF
TRBJ1-3 13 NA NA TRBV5-6 TGTGCCAGCAGCCCGGGATCTGGAAACACCATATATTTT CASSPGSGNTIYF
TRBJ1-4 15 medium-sized TRBD1 TRBV4-3 TGCGCCAGCAGCCAGAGGACAGGATTACGTGAAAAACTGTTTTTT CASSQRTGLREKLFF
TRBJ2-6 16 NA TRBD1 TRBV30 TGTGCCTGGAGTAGGGACAGGAAAACTGGGGCCAACGTCCTGACTTTC CAWSRDRKTGANVLTF
TRBJ2-1 16 NA TRBD2 TRBV5-1 TGCGCCAGCAGCCCGGGACTAGCTCCTTTTTACAATGAGCAGTTCTTC CASSPGLAPFYNEQFF
TRBJ1-5 15 NA NA TRBV10-3 TGTGCCATCAGTGATGAGGGACAACTCTATCAGCCCCAGCATTTT CAISDEGQLYQPQHF
TRBJ1-1 13 NA NA TRBV6-1 TGTGCCAGCAGTGAGGACAGACTCACTGAAGCTTTCTTT CASSEDRLTEAFF
TRBJ1-1 11 NA NA TRBV5-1 TGCGCCAGCGGAACAGGGATTGAAGCTTTCTTT CASGTGIEAFF
TRBJ1-1 17 NA NA TRBV27 TGTGCCAGCAGTTCCCCACCGAGCAGGGACATGAACACTGAAGCTTTCTTT CASSSPPSRDMNTEAFF
TRBJ1-1 14 NA NA TRBV4-1 TGCGCCAGCAGCCAAGCAGGGGTGGTCACTGAAGCTTTCTTT CASSQAGVVTEAFF
TRBJ2-5 15 NA NA TRBV6-6 TGTGCCAGCAGTTACTCGACCAGGGGCGAAGAGACCCAGTACTTC CASSYSTRGEETQYF
TRBJ1-1 14 NA NA TRBV29-1 TGCAGCGTTGAAGAAACCCCCGAGGGCACTGAAGCTTTCTTT CSVEETPEGTEAFF
TRBJ2-1 17 NA TRBD2 TRBV4-3 TGCGCCAGCAGCCAAGCCGCTAGCGGCCAGATCTACAATGAGCAGTTCTTC CASSQAASGQIYNEQFF
TRBJ2-7 12 few TRBD1 TRBV7-9 TGTGCCAGCAGCCCGACAGGGTACGAGCAGTACTTC CASSPTGYEQYF
TRBJ2-1 15 NA NA TRBV7-9 TGTGCCAGCAGCTTATTTGGGAGCTCCTACAATGAGCAGTTCTTC CASSLFGSSYNEQFF
TRBJ1-2 11 many NA TRBV6-1 TGTGCCACCGGACCAGCGGATGGCTACACCTTC CATGPADGYTF
TRBJ2-2 17 NA TRBD2 TRBV11-1 TGTGCCAGCAGCCACATAGCGGGGGAGAGTCCACCCGGGGAGCTGTTTTTT CASSHIAGESPPGELFF
TRBJ2-3 13 NA TRBD1 TRBV7-7 TGTGCTAGCAGCTTGGAAAGGGGGCGCACGCAGTATTTT CASSLERGRTQYF
TRBJ1-1 16 once TRBD1 TRBV5-6 TGTGCCAGCAGCTTAACCACAGGGGATATAGGCACTGAAGCTTTCTTT CASSLTTGDIGTEAFF
TRBJ1-5 17 NA NA TRBV15 TGTGCCACCAGCAGGCGATGGGACACCGGGCGGGTTCAGCCCCAGCATTTT CATSRRWDTGRVQPQHF
TRBJ1-2 15 NA NA TRBV21-1 TGTGCCAGCAGCAAAGCGTATAGACGGCGGTATGGCTACACCTTC CASSKAYRRRYGYTF
TRBJ2-2 17 NA NA TRBV27 TGTGCCAGCAGTTTACTCCACAAGGGGGCGAACACCGGGGAGCTGTTTTTT CASSLLHKGANTGELFF
TRBJ2-1 15 NA NA TRBV15 TGTGCCACCAGCGACGGAGGGTCACCCTACAATGAGCAGTTCTTC CATSDGGSPYNEQFF
TRBJ1-3 13 NA NA TRBV7-2 TGTGCCAGCAGCGGGCCGAGTGGAAACACCATATATTTT CASSGPSGNTIYF
TRBJ2-7 14 NA NA TRBV28 TGTGCCAGCTCCCTGGACAGTGCGGCCTACGAGCAGTACTTC CASSLDSAAYEQYF
TRBJ2-1 16 NA NA TRBV4-1 TGCGCCAGCAGCCAAAATCCGGGACAACCTAACAATGAGCAGTTCTTC CASSQNPGQPNNEQFF
TRBJ1-1 16 NA TRBD1 TRBV27 TGTGCCAGCAGCCGAGGGACAGGGCTAAAACTCACTGAAGCTTTCTTT CASSRGTGLKLTEAFF
TRBJ2-7 13 NA NA TRBV15 TGTGCCACCAGCAGAGATCTCGTTAGCGAGCAGTACTTC CATSRDLVSEQYF
TRBJ2-1 16 once TRBD2 TRBV6-4 TGTGCCAGCAGTGACTCGTCTAGCGGGGGGGCCGATGAGCAGTTCTTC CASSDSSSGGADEQFF